This T cell receptor beta chain was sequenced in a study of cytomegalovirus exposure and HLA in healthy donors. Trimming left V 5 bases short and J 5 bases short, with 13 bases between. CDR3 length: 14 amino acids. The germline gives CDR1 MDHEN, CDR2 SYDVKM. Primers: 60 Vbeta forward and 13 Jbeta reverse. Here immunoSEQ multiplex PCR was the method, and the copy in TCRdb shows in-frame clones only, minus some. The data contain about 140,000 clones, more than 60% of them singletons. This clone was counted a few times. Sequences were obtained from PBMCs. The rearrangement joins TRBV28 to TRBJ1-3, with unresolved D. The TCR originated in a male donor in good health and CMV-seronegative. DNA of the CDR3: TGTGCCAGCAGTGTGGGAGGGAGCCGAAACACCATATATTTT. Protein: CASSVGGSRNTIYF.